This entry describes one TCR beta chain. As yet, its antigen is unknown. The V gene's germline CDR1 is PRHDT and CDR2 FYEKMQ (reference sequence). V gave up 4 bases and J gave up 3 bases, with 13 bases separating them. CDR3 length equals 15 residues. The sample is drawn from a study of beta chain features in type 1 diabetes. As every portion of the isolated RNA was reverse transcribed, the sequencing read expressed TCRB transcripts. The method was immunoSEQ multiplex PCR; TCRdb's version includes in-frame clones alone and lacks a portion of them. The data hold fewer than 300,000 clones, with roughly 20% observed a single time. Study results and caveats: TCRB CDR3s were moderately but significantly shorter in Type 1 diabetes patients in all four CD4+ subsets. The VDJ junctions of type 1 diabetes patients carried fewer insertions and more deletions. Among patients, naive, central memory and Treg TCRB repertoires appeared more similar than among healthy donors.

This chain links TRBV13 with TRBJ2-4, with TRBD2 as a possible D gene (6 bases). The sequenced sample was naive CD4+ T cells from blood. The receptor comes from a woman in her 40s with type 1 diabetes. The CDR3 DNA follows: TGTGCCAGCAGCTCCGAGGCGCGGGACAAAAACATTCAGTACTTC. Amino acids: CASSSEARDKNIQYF.